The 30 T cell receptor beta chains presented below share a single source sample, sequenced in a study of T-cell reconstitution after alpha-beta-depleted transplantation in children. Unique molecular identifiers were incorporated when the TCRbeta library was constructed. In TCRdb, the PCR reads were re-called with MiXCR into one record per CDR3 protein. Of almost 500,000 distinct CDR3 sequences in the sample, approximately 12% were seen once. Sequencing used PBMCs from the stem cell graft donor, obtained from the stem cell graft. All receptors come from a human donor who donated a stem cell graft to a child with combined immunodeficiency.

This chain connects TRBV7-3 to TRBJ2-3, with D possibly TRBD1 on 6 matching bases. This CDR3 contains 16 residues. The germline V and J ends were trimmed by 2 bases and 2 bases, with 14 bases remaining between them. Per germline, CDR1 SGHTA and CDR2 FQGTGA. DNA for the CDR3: TGTGCCAGCAGCTTAGCGAGTCAGGGGTTCACAGATACGCAGTATTTT. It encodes CASSLASQGFTDTQYF.

The CDR3 is CASSARLAGGVEDNEQFF. The CDR3 bases are TGTGCCAGCAGCGCTAGACTAGCGGGAGGTGTAGAAGACAATGAGCAGTTCTTC. The J gene is TRBJ2-1, the V gene TRBV9; 13 positions agree with TRBD2. This CDR3 has 18 amino acids. The germline V gene has CDR1 SGDLS and CDR2 YYNGEE. V was clipped by 3 bases and J by 5 bases; unmatched bases: 11.

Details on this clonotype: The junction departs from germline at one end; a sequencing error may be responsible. CDR3 protein: CASILGTDTQYF. The CDR3 DNA follows: TGTGCCAGCATCTTAGGGACAGATACGCAGTATTTT. V usage is TRBV7-9 and J usage is TRBJ2-3; D unclear. CDR3 length: 12 amino acids. Germline CDR1 and CDR2: SEHNR and FQNEAQ (reference sequence).

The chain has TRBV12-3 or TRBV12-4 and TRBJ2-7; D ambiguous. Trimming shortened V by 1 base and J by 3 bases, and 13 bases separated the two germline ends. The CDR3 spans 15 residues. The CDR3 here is CASSLVGVSIYEQYF. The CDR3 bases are TGTGCCAGCAGTTTAGTTGGGGTTTCTATCTACGAGCAGTACTTC.

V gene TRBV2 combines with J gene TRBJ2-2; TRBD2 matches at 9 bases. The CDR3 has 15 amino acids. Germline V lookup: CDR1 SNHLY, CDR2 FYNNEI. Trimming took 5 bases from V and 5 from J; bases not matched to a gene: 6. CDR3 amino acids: CASSRTSDSTGELFF. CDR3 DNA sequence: TGTGCCAGCAGTAGGACTAGCGACTCAACCGGGGAGCTGTTTTTT. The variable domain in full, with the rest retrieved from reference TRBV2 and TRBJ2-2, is EPEVTQTPSHQVTQMGQEVILRCVPISNHLYFYWYRQILGQKVEFLVSFYNNEISEKSEIFDDQFSVERPDGSNFTLKIRSTKLEDSAMYFCASSRTSDSTGELFFGEGSRLTVL.

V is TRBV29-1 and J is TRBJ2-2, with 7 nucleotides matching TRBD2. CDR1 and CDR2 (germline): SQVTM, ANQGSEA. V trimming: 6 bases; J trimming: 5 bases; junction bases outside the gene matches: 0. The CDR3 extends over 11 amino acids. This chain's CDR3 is CSVGGTGELFF. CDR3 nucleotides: TGCAGCGTGGGGGGGACCGGGGAGCTGTTTTTT.

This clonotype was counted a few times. The CDR3 DNA reads as TGTGCCAGCAGCTCCATCATGACAGGGCGGGATACGCAGTATTTT. Translating gives CASSSIMTGRDTQYF. The V gene is TRBV7-9, the J gene TRBJ2-3; the match to TRBD1 covers 7 bases. Unmatched junction bases numbered 10, after V lost 4 bases and J lost 6 bases. Germline V CDR1 and CDR2: SEHNR, FQNEAQ (reference sequence). There are 15 residues in the CDR3.

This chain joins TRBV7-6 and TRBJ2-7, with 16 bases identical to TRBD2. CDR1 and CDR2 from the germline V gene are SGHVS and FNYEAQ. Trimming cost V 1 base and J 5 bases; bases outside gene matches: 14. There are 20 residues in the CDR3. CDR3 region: CASSLEGPGLAGGPSNEQYF. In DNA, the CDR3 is TGTGCCAGCAGCTTAGAGGGACCGGGACTAGCGGGAGGGCCGTCCAACGAGCAGTACTTC.

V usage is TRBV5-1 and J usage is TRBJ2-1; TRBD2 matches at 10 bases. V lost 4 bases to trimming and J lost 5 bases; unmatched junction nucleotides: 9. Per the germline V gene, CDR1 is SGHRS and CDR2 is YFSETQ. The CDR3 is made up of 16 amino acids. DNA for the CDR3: TGCGCCAGCAGCGGGCCCGGGACTAGCGCTAACAATGAGCAGTTCTTC. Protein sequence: CASSGPGTSANNEQFF.

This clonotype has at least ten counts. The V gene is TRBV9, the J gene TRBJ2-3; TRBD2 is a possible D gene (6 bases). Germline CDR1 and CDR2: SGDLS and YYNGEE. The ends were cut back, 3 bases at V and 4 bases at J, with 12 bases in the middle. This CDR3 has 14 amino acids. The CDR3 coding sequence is TGTGCCAGCAGCGCCGGGGGAGGATCAGATACGCAGTATTTT. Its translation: CASSAGGGSDTQYF.

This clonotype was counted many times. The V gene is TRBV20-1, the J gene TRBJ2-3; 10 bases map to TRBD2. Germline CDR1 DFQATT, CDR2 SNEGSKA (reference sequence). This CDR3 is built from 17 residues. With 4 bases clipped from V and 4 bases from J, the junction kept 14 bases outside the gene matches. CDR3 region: CSAIALAGVPQPDTQYF. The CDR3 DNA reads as TGCAGTGCTATTGCTCTAGCGGGAGTTCCCCAGCCAGATACGCAGTATTTT.

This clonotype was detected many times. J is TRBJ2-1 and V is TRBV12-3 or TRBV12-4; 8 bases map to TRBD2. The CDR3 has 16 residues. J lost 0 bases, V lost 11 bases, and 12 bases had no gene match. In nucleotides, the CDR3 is TGTGCCCAGGCTAAAGCGGGGGCTATCTCCTACAATGAGCAGTTCTTC. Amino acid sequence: CAQAKAGAISYNEQFF.

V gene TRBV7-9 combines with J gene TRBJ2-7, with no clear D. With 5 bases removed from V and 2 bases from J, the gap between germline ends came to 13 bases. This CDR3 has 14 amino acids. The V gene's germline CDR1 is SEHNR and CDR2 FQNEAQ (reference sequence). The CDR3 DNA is TGTGCCAGCAGCGCACAGAACGCCGCCTACGAGCAGTACTTC. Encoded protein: CASSAQNAAYEQYF.

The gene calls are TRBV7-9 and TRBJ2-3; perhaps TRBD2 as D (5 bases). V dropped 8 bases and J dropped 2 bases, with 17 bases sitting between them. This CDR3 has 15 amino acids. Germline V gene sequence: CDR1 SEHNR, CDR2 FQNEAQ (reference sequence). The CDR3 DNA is TGTGCCAGCCCGGCCAGCGGATTCTTCACAGATACGCAGTATTTT. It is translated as CASPASGFFTDTQYF. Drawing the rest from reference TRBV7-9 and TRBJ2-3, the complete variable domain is DTGVSQNPRHKITKRGQNVTFRCDPISEHNRLYWYRQTLGQGPEFLTYFQNEAQLEKSRLLSDRFSAERPKGSFSTLEIQRTEQGDSAMYLCASPASGFFTDTQYFGPGTRLTVL.

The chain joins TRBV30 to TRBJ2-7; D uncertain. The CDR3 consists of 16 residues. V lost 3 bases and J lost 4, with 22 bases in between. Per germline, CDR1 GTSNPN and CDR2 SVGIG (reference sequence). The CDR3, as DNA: TGTGCCTGGAGATCGACCGGCCCGGGCCTGGGGTACGAGCAGTACTTC. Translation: CAWRSTGPGLGYEQYF.

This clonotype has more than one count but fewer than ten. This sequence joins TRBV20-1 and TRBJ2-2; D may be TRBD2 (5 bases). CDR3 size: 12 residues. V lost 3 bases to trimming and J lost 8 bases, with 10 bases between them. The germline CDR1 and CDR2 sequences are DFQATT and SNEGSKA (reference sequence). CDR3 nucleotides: TGCAGTGCTAGCTCGGGGTCAGGGGAGCTGTTTTTT. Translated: CSASSGSGELFF.

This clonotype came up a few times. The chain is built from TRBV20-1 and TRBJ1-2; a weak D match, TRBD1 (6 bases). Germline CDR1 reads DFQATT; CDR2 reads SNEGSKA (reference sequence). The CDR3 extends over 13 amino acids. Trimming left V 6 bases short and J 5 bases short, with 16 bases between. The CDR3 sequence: CSANLQGGYGYTF. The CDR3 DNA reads TGCAGTGCCAATCTACAGGGCGGGTATGGCTACACCTTC.

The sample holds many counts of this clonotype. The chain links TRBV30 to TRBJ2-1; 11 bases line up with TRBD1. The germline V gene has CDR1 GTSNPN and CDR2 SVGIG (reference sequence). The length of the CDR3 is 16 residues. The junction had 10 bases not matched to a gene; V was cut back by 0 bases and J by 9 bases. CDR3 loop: CAWSVRRGQGVGEQFF. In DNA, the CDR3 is TGTGCCTGGAGTGTACGGAGGGGACAGGGGGTGGGTGAGCAGTTCTTC.

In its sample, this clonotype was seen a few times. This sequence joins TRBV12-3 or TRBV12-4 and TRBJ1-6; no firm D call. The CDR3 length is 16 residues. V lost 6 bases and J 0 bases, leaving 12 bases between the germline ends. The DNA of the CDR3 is TGTGCCAGCAGCCCGGACGTAAGCTCCTATAATTCACCCCTCCACTTT. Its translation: CASSPDVSSYNSPLHF.

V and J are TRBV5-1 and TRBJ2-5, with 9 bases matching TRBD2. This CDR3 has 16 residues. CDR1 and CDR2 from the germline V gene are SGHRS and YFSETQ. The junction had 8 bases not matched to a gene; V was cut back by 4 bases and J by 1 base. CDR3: CASSPGLAEIQETQYF. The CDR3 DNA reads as TGCGCCAGCAGCCCGGGACTAGCAGAAATCCAAGAGACCCAGTACTTC. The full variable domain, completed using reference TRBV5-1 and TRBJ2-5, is KAGVTQTPRYLIKTRGQQVTLSCSPISGHRSVSWYQQTPGQGLQFLFEYFSETQRNKGNFPGRFSGRQFSNSRSEMNVSTLELGDSALYLCASSPGLAEIQETQYFGPGTRLLVL.

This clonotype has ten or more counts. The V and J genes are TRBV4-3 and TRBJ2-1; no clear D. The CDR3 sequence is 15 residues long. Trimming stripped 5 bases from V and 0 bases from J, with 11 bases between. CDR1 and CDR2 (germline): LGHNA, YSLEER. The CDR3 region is CASSDTIASYNEQFF. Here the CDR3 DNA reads TGCGCCAGCAGCGATACTATAGCCTCCTACAATGAGCAGTTCTTC.

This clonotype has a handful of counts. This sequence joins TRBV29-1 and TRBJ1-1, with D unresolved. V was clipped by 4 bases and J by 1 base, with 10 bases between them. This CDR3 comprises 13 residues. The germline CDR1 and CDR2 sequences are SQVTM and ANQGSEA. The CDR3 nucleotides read TGCAGCGTTGGCCGAGGGCCGAACACTGAAGCTTTCTTT. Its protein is CSVGRGPNTEAFF. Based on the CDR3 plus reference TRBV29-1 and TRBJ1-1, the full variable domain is SAVISQKPSRDICQRGTSLTIQCQVDSQVTMMFWYRQQPGQSLTLIATANQGSEATYESGFVIDKFPISRPNLTFSTLTVSNMSPEDSSIYLCSVGRGPNTEAFFGQGTRLTVV.

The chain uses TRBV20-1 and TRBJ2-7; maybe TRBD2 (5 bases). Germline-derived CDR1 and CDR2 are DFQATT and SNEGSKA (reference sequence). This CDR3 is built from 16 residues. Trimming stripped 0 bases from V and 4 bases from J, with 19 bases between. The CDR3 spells CSARDLRDSLGYEQYF. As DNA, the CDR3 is TGCAGTGCTAGAGATCTCCGGGATAGCTTGGGGTACGAGCAGTACTTC.

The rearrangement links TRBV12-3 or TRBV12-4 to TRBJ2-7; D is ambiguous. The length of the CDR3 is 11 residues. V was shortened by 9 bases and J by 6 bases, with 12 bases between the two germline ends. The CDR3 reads CASAAASEQYF. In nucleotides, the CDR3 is TGTGCCAGTGCTGCAGCATCCGAGCAGTACTTC.

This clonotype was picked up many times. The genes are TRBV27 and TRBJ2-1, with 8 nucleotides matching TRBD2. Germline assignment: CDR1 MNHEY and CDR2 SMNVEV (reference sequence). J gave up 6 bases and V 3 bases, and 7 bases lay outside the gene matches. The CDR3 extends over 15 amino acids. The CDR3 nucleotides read TGTGCCAGCAGTTTGACTAGCGATAGGACCAATGAGCAGTTCTTC. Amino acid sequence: CASSLTSDRTNEQFF.

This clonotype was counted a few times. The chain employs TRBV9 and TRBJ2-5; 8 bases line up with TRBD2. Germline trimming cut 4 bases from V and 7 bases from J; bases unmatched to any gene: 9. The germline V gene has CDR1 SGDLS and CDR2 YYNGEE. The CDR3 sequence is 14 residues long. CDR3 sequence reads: CASSPPGGLTTQYF. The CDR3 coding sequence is TGTGCCAGCAGCCCTCCGGGAGGGTTGACGACCCAGTACTTC.

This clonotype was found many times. CDR3 DNA: TGTGCCAGCAGTTCCTCCCGGGGACTAGCGGGGGGTCCAAGCTCCCTCTACAATGAGCAGTTCTTC. Translated, it gives CASSSSRGLAGGPSSLYNEQFF. The V gene is TRBV6-2 or TRBV6-3, the J gene TRBJ2-1, with 15 bases fitting TRBD2. V shed 4 bases, J shed 3 bases, and the junction held 19 bases outside the gene matches. The CDR3 length is 22 residues. Germline CDR1 MNHEY, CDR2 SVGEGT.

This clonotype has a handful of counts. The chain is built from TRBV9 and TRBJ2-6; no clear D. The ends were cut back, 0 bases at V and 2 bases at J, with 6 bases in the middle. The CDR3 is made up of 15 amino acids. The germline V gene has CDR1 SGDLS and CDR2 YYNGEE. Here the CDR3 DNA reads TGTGCCAGCAGCGTAGTGGCGGCTGGGGCCAACGTCCTGACTTTC. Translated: CASSVVAAGANVLTF.

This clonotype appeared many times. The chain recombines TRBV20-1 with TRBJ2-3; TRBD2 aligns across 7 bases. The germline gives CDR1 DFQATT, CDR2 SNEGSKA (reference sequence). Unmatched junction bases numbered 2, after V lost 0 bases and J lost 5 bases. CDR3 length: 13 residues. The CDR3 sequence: CSAREIAGDTQYF. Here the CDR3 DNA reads TGCAGTGCTAGAGAAATAGCGGGAGATACGCAGTATTTT.

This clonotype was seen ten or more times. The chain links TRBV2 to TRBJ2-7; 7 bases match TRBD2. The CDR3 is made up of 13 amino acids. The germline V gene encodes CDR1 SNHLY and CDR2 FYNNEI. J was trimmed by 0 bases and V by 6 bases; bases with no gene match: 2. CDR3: CASRGGDSYEQYF. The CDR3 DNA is TGTGCCAGCAGGGGGGGGGACTCCTACGAGCAGTACTTC.